This T cell receptor beta chain was obtained from a study of T cell repertoires in cytomegalovirus infection. Study outcomes and limitations: Dominating the ex vivo response were TCR beta clonotypes that were CMV-specific and HLA-C-restricted.

The germline V and J ends were trimmed by 5 bases and 5 bases, with 9 bases remaining between them. This CDR3 is built from 13 residues. Per germline, CDR1 MNHEY and CDR2 SVGEGT. Using its own MiXCR run on the reads, TCRdb lists one record per CDR3 protein. The repertoire holds under 850,000 distinct CDR3 sequences, with approximately 34% as singletons. This clonotype was seen more than once but under ten times. Its antigen is not identified. This chain joins TRBV6-2 or TRBV6-3 and TRBJ2-2; D not certain. The TCR sequence derives from a human donor in good health (CMV status not recorded). Some clones in this sample may be carry-over from other donors' samples. The sequenced sample consisted of PBMCs. CDR3 sequence: CASSTPGTGELFF. The CDR3 nucleotides are TGTGCCAGCAGTACCCCTGGGACCGGGGAGCTGTTTTTT.